This T cell receptor (beta chain) was sequenced for a study of cytomegalovirus exposure and HLA in healthy donors. The PCR used 60 Vbeta and 13 Jbeta primers. Sequencing was performed with immunoSEQ multiplex PCR; in TCRdb, only in-frame clones are kept and a portion is missing. The data contain around 120,000 clones, around 80% of them singletons. The CDR3 loop spans 14 amino acids. Germline V gene data show CDR1 as MNHNY and CDR2 as SVGAGI (reference sequence). Trimming cost V 8 bases and J 3 bases; bases outside gene matches: 5. This clone was seen only a few times. The sample taken for sequencing was PBMCs. The sequence was collected from a boy younger than 10 in good health and CMV-seronegative. The genes are TRBV6-6 and TRBJ1-4; 8 bases are a match to TRBD1. CDR3 in DNA: TGTGCCAGCTCTTTACAGGGGGCTAATGAAAAACTGTTTTTT. This gives the protein CASSLQGANEKLFF.